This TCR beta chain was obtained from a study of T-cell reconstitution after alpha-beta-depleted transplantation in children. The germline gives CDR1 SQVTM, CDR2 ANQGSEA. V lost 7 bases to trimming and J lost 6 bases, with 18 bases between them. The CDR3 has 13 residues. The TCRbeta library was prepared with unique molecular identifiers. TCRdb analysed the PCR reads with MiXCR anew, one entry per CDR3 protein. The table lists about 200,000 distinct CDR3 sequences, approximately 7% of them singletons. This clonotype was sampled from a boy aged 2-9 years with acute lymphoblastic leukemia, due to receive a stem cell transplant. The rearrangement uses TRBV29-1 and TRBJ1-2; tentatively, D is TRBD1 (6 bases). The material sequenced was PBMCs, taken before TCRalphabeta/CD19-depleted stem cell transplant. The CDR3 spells CSARRIRGHGYTF. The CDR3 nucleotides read TGCAGCGCCCGACGCATCCGGGGGCATGGCTACACCTTC.